This T cell receptor beta chain was retrieved from a study of identical twins. The donor group consisted entirely of healthy Caucasians. The CDR3 is 17 amino acids. V lost 8 bases and J 4 bases, leaving 23 bases between the germline ends. The V gene's germline CDR1 is MNHNS and CDR2 SASEGT. Each CDR3 protein gets one entry after TCRdb re-called the 5' RACE reads with MiXCR. The top ten clones hold about 0.93% of a sample with 400,000 to 650,000 distinct CDR3 sequences, 20% to 25% of them seen once. About this clonotype itself: Its antigen is still unknown.

The study, taken as a whole, reports: Insertions were fewer in abundant cord blood beta clonotypes, whereas memory repertoires showed none of this pattern.

These data also featured in a second study, about T cells expressing NK-cell markers.

Specimen: CD4+ T cells sorted from blood. This chain uses TRBV6-1 with TRBJ2-2, with a tentative D call TRBD2 (5 bases). The source is a woman under 30 in good health. The CDR3 DNA reads as TGTGCCAGCGGTAGCGTAGAATTTCCAGGTGGCACCGGGGAGCTGTTTTTT. It translates to CASGSVEFPGGTGELFF.